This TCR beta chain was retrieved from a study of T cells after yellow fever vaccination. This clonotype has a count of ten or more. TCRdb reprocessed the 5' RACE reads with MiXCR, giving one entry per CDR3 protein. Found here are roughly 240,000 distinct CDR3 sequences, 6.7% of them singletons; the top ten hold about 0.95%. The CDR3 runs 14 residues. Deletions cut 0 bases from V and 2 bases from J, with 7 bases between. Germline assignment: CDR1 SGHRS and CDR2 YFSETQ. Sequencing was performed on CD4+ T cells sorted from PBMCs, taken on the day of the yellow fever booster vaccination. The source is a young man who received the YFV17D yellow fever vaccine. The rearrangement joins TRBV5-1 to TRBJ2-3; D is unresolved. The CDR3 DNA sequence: TGCGCCAGCAGCTTGGGATTCACCACAGATACGCAGTATTTT. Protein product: CASSLGFTTDTQYF.